This paragraph covers one T cell receptor beta chain sequence. The sample comes from a study of T cell responses to AZD1222 COVID-19 vaccine. Assay used: immunoSEQ multiplex PCR; TCRdb lists only in-frame clones, some missing. This table has about 42,000 clones, approximately 88% appearing once. Per germline, CDR1 SGHTA and CDR2 FQGNSA. V lost 5 bases, J lost 2 bases, and 6 bases lay in between. CDR3 size: 12 residues. This sequence was found in an adult who received the AZD1222 COVID-19 vaccine. This rearrangement joins TRBV7-2 to TRBJ1-1; unclear D gene. The material sequenced was peripheral blood, taken 28 days after the second AZD1222 dose. This CDR3 reads CASSPYNTEAFF. As DNA, the CDR3 is TGTGCCAGCAGCCCGTATAACACTGAAGCTTTCTTT.